Listed below are T cell receptor beta chains from one sample, sequenced in a study of T cells in Graves' hyperthyroidism and ophthalmopathy. TCRdb re-derived calls from the multiplex PCR reads in MiXCR, one entry per CDR3 protein. The table includes 200,000 to 250,000 distinct CDR3 sequences, 17% detected once. Sample: blood. These receptors were taken from a woman between 45 and 65 years old with Graves' hyperthyroidism. Each CDR3 is given with its conserved first and last residue. D genes are given only for firm matches. The listing skips clone size in some rows; elsewhere it reads once, few, many or a size class.

TRBJ2-4	TRBD2	many	TRBV6-2/TRBV6-3	CASSYSNRLAGDKNIQYF	TGTGCCAGCAGTTACTCGAATAGACTAGCGGGCGACAAAAACATTCAGTACTTC
TRBJ1-1	TRBD1	many	TRBV27	CASCDRGVTEAFF	TGTGCCAGCTGCGACAGGGGAGTCACTGAAGCTTTCTTT
TRBJ2-7	TRBD2	many	TRBV15	CATSVLAGVYEQYF	TGTGCCACCAGCGTACTAGCGGGAGTCTACGAGCAGTACTTC
TRBJ2-2	TRBD1	few	TRBV7-7	CASSPWTGGASGELFF	TGTGCTAGCAGCCCCTGGACAGGGGGCGCGTCCGGGGAGCTGTTTTTT
TRBJ2-7	TRBD2	few	TRBV6-2/TRBV6-3	CASSYQREAYEQYF	TGTGCCAGCAGTTACCAGCGGGAGGCCTACGAGCAGTACTTC
TRBJ2-3	TRBD2	few	TRBV30	CAWSWGAGVGDTQYF	TGTGCCTGGAGTTGGGGAGCGGGAGTAGGAGATACGCAGTATTTT
TRBJ1-2	TRBD1	NA	TRBV9	CASSAGGQGVYGYTF	TGTGCCAGCAGCGCGGGAGGACAGGGGGTCTATGGCTACACCTTC
TRBJ2-1	TRBD2	NA	TRBV6-1	CASREPGLALEQFF	TGTGCCAGCAGGGAACCGGGACTAGCACTTGAGCAGTTCTTC
TRBJ2-7	NA	NA	TRBV6-2/TRBV6-3	CASTGSRGNEQYF	TGTGCCAGCACGGGTTCCAGGGGAAACGAGCAGTACTTC
TRBJ1-1	NA	NA	TRBV24-1	CATRNEDTEAFF	TGTGCCACCAGAAACGAAGACACTGAAGCTTTCTTT
TRBJ2-1	NA	many	TRBV30	CAWSVKTTYNEQFF	TGTGCCTGGAGTGTTAAGACTACCTACAATGAGCAGTTCTTC
TRBJ1-1	NA	many	TRBV6-6	CASSYSGMAGAEAFF	TGTGCCAGCAGTTACTCGGGGATGGCAGGAGCTGAAGCTTTCTTT
TRBJ2-3	NA	many	TRBV20-1	CSARDSGSTDTQYF	TGCAGTGCTAGAGATTCCGGGAGCACAGATACGCAGTATTTT
TRBJ2-7	NA	NA	TRBV19	CASSIRFQGRGGSYEQYF	TGTGCCAGTAGTATTAGGTTTCAGGGAAGAGGAGGTTCCTACGAGCAGTACTTC